Listed below are T cell receptor beta chains from one sample, sequenced in a study of blood T cell repertoires in COVID-19. TCRdb's copy holds only in-frame clones and misses some; the assay was immunoSEQ multiplex PCR. The sample shows 150,000 or so clones, about 89% of them seen only once. Material: peripheral blood. The receptors come from a man in his fifties or sixties with active or convalescent COVID-19. CDR3s include the opening cysteine and the closing phenylalanine or tryptophan. The order of the fields is V gene, D gene, J gene, CDR3 DNA, CDR3 protein. A D gene is named only where the DNA matches it firmly.

v_call: TRBV10-2; d_call: .; j_call: TRBJ1-2; cdr3_nt: TGCGCCAGCAGACCGACACCAAACTATGGCTACACCTTC; cdr3_aa: CASRPTPNYGYTF
v_call: TRBV15; d_call: .; j_call: TRBJ2-5; cdr3_nt: TGTGCCACCAGCATGCAGGGGTCGGGGACCCAGTACTTC; cdr3_aa: CATSMQGSGTQYF
v_call: TRBV19; d_call: TRBD2; j_call: TRBJ2-7; cdr3_nt: TGTGCCAGTAGTATAGATGGCCAGGGACTAGCCGGGGAGCAGTACTTC; cdr3_aa: CASSIDGQGLAGEQYF
v_call: TRBV30; d_call: TRBD2; j_call: TRBJ2-7; cdr3_nt: TGTGCCTGGAGTGTTCCACGGACTAGCGGGACGCGCGCCTACGAGCAGTACTTC; cdr3_aa: CAWSVPRTSGTRAYEQYF
v_call: TRBV6-5; d_call: TRBD1; j_call: TRBJ2-7; cdr3_nt: TGTGCCAGCAGTCCGACGACAGGGTCCTACGAGCAGTACTTC; cdr3_aa: CASSPTTGSYEQYF
v_call: TRBV3-1/TRBV3-2; d_call: TRBD1; j_call: TRBJ2-5; cdr3_nt: TGTGCCAGCAGCCACCGGGACAGGGAGGTCTCACAAGAGACCCAGTACTTC; cdr3_aa: CASSHRDREVSQETQYF
v_call: TRBV7-6; d_call: TRBD2; j_call: TRBJ2-1; cdr3_nt: TGTGCCAGCAGCCCCGATTGGGGGGGTCTAGGCAATGAGCAGTTCTTC; cdr3_aa: CASSPDWGGLGNEQFF
v_call: TRBV7-3; d_call: .; j_call: TRBJ2-2; cdr3_nt: TGTGCCAGCAGCAAACACAGGGACACCGGGGAGCTGTTTTTT; cdr3_aa: CASSKHRDTGELFF
v_call: TRBV2; d_call: TRBD1; j_call: TRBJ1-6; cdr3_nt: TGTGCCACGGGACAGTTTTTAGAATCACCCCTCCACTTT; cdr3_aa: CATGQFLESPLHF
v_call: TRBV7-9; d_call: .; j_call: TRBJ1-1; cdr3_nt: TGTGCCCACATCGATCGAGGAGGACTCATGAACACTGAAGCTTTCTTT; cdr3_aa: CAHIDRGGLMNTEAFF
v_call: TRBV30; d_call: .; j_call: TRBJ1-2; cdr3_nt: TGTGCCTGGAGTGTATGGGTGGGGGGGGCCCCTGGCTACACCTTC; cdr3_aa: CAWSVWVGGAPGYTF
v_call: TRBV7-2; d_call: TRBD2; j_call: TRBJ2-3; cdr3_nt: TGTGCCAGCAGCTACGGGACTAGGATGAATACGCAGTATTTT; cdr3_aa: CASSYGTRMNTQYF
v_call: TRBV6-6; d_call: TRBD1; j_call: TRBJ1-1; cdr3_nt: TGTGCCAGCAGTACCAAAAACAGGGGAGGTACTGAAGCTTTCTTT; cdr3_aa: CASSTKNRGGTEAFF
v_call: TRBV19; d_call: .; j_call: TRBJ1-4; cdr3_nt: TGTGCCAGTAGTAGGACGCTCGGGGGACGGCGCCAGGCCCCTGAAAAACTGTTTTTT; cdr3_aa: CASSRTLGGRRQAPEKLFF
v_call: TRBV4-3; d_call: .; j_call: TRBJ2-1; cdr3_nt: TGCGCCAGCAGCCAAAATAGACAGTCTCACAATGAGCAGTTCTTC; cdr3_aa: CASSQNRQSHNEQFF
v_call: TRBV11-1; d_call: .; j_call: TRBJ2-7; cdr3_nt: TGTACCAGCAGCCCCCCCTTGCGAGGGAAGGTCCACGAGCAGTACTTC; cdr3_aa: CTSSPPLRGKVHEQYF
v_call: TRBV21-1; d_call: .; j_call: TRBJ2-5; cdr3_nt: TGTGCCAGCAGCCCCTCAGACAGGGCTTCCCAAGAGACCCAGTACTTC; cdr3_aa: CASSPSDRASQETQYF
v_call: TRBV30; d_call: .; j_call: TRBJ2-5; cdr3_nt: TGTGCCTGGAGCCGCTCCGGGGTAGAGACCCAGTACTTC; cdr3_aa: CAWSRSGVETQYF
v_call: TRBV4-3; d_call: TRBD1; j_call: TRBJ2-1; cdr3_nt: TGCGCCAGCAGCCAAGGACAGGGGCTGGGCAATGAGCAGTTCTTC; cdr3_aa: CASSQGQGLGNEQFF
v_call: TRBV6-5; d_call: TRBD1; j_call: TRBJ1-5; cdr3_nt: TGTGCCAGCAGGCAGGGGGTGGCCAATCAGCCCCAGCATTTT; cdr3_aa: CASRQGVANQPQHF
v_call: TRBV7-2; d_call: TRBD1; j_call: TRBJ2-7; cdr3_nt: TGTGCCAGCAGCGTAGCAGGGGGCTCCCACGAGCAGTACTTC; cdr3_aa: CASSVAGGSHEQYF
v_call: TRBV2; d_call: TRBD1; j_call: TRBJ2-3; cdr3_nt: TGTGCCAGCAATCAGGGGGTAACAGATACGCAGTATTTT; cdr3_aa: CASNQGVTDTQYF
v_call: TRBV7-2; d_call: TRBD2; j_call: TRBJ2-7; cdr3_nt: TGTGCCAGCAGCTGGGGACTAGACGTGCAGGAGCAGTACTTC; cdr3_aa: CASSWGLDVQEQYF
v_call: TRBV27; d_call: .; j_call: TRBJ1-5; cdr3_nt: TGTGCCAGCAGTTACGGAGGCCCCCATCAGCCCCAGCATTTT; cdr3_aa: CASSYGGPHQPQHF
v_call: TRBV6-5; d_call: .; j_call: TRBJ2-7; cdr3_nt: TGTGCCAGCAGTTCAGACACCTACGAGCAGTACTTC; cdr3_aa: CASSSDTYEQYF
v_call: TRBV11-3; d_call: TRBD1; j_call: TRBJ1-1; cdr3_nt: TGTGCCAGCATTATCGCAGGGGGAGGCACTGAAGCTTTCTTT; cdr3_aa: CASIIAGGGTEAFF
v_call: TRBV5-6; d_call: TRBD1; j_call: TRBJ1-4; cdr3_nt: TGTGCCAGCAGCCCGAGAGGGGGCGGCCATGAAAAACTGTTTTTT; cdr3_aa: CASSPRGGGHEKLFF